The present entry profiles one TCR beta chain with its context. What it recognizes is unknown. Deep was the level at which the assay was run. The unsorted PBMC sample used ten immunoSEQ deep assay plates. Original analysis: Quality scores were absent from the junction-only immunoSEQ sequences, so filtering differed. The method was immunoSEQ multiplex PCR; TCRdb's version includes in-frame clones alone and lacks a portion of them. V and J calls and clone size come straight from that table; D and trimming were deduced from the DNA. Of hundreds of thousands of clones listed, around 80% are singletons. This CDR3 is 15 amino acids long. Germline V lookup: CDR1 SGHTA, CDR2 FQGNSA. Trimming took 5 bases from V and 2 from J; bases not matched to a gene: 6. The data stem from a study of shared clonotypes between healthy human individuals. Study-wide findings and caveats: In having few donors, the study represented limited genetic and exposure-history diversity.

This chain joins TRBV7-2 and TRBJ2-5; 9 bases are a match to TRBD2. This sequence originates from a woman aged 40 to 49 in good health. Some clones in this sample may be carry-over from other donors' samples. The sample consisted of PBMCs. CDR3 sequence (DNA): TGTGCCAGCAGCCAACCTCTAGCGGGGCAAGAGACCCAGTACTTC. It encodes CASSQPLAGQETQYF.